The clone carrying this TCR beta chain occurred many times. The target antigen is unknown. These data originate in a study of T cell repertoires in cytomegalovirus infection. Overall study: In public TCR beta signatures, there were indications of both CMV infection and matching HLA type. Notes on the study in general: The response measured ex vivo was dominated by TCR beta clonotypes (HLA-C-restricted and CMV-specific).

MiXCR was run by TCRdb on the reads, yielding one entry per CDR3 protein. Of approximately 500,000 distinct CDR3 sequences listed, 16% are singletons. This receptor was taken from a human donor in good health (CMV status not recorded). Some clones in this sample may be carry-over from other donors' samples. Sequencing was carried out using CD8+ T cells from PBMCs.

CDR3 bases: TGTGCCAGCAGTGATAACAGGGTGGGGAACACTGAAGCTTTCTTT. This encodes CASSDNRVGNTEAFF. The chain carries TRBV12-3 or TRBV12-4 and TRBJ1-1, with D perhaps TRBD1 (6 bases). This CDR3 spans 15 amino acids. Trimming cost V 5 bases and J 1 base, with 14 bases left between them.